The clone carrying this T cell receptor (beta chain) was counted only a few times. Its specificity is unknown. These patients, aged 18 to 65, had recently diagnosed hyperthyroidism lasting under 2 months. Patients were excluded because of uncontrolled infection, other autoimmune disease, pregnancy or lactation. The V end lost 5 bases, the J end lost 3 bases, and 13 bases lay between the germline ends. The CDR3 runs to 15 residues. Germline CDR1 reads SGHVS; CDR2 reads FNYEAQ. Regions amplified from RNA transcripts were the TCR beta CDR3 regions. Carried out on the TCR CDR3, a first-round RT-PCR used the HTBI primer set. TCRdb fed the multiplex PCR reads into MiXCR, producing one record per CDR3 protein. The sample holds some 460,000 distinct CDR3 sequences, around 16% seen once. This sample stems from a study of T cells in Graves' hyperthyroidism and ophthalmopathy. Notes on the study in general: Blood shared most expanded thyroid clonotypes above 0.001.

The sequence came from a woman between 18 and 30 years old with Graves' hyperthyroidism. This sequence joins TRBV7-6 and TRBJ1-4, with unresolved D. The material sequenced was blood. CDR3 region: CASSPARTANEKLFF. CDR3 DNA sequence: TGTGCCAGCAGCCCGGCTCGGACTGCTAATGAAAAACTGTTTTTT.